This T cell receptor (beta chain) was captured by sequencing in a study of read filtering for tumor transcriptome and immune sequencing. About the research overall: Revised staging placed eight or nine patients in R-ISS I, about 17 in II, more than five in III.

Worth noting for this clonotype: This may arise from a read error, as a much more abundant clone is one base away.

The library was built from about 400 ng RNA with molecular barcoded adaptors for alpha/delta and beta/gamma chains. TCRdb independently ran MiXCR on the reads; one entry per CDR3 protein. The sample has roughly 82,000 distinct CDR3 sequences; 9% to 15% are singletons. V lost 6 bases, J lost 5 bases, and 7 bases stayed unmatched. Germline V lookup: CDR1 SNHLY, CDR2 FYNNEI. The CDR3 loop spans 17 amino acids. This clonotype was obtained from a donor older than 35 with multiple myeloma. V gene TRBV2 combines with J gene TRBJ2-1; 16 nucleotides line up with TRBD2. Source material: a population of CD138-negative cells sorted from bone marrow. The CDR3 region is CASSAGLAGGQDNEQFF. CDR3 nucleotides: TGTGCCAGCAGCGCGGGACTAGCGGGAGGGCAAGACAATGAGCAGTTCTTC. The variable domain in full, with the rest retrieved from reference TRBV2 and TRBJ2-1, is EPEVTQTPSHQVTQMGQEVILRCVPISNHLYFYWYRQILGQKVEFLVSFYNNEISEKSEIFDDQFSVERPDGSNFTLKIRSTKLEDSAMYFCASSAGLAGGQDNEQFFGPGTRLTVL.